The rows below give T cell receptor beta chains drawn from one sample of a study of control samples from healthy donors and cancer patients. Libraries were prepared by immunoSEQ multiplex PCR; TCRdb keeps only in-frame clonotypes and omits some of them. The data contain over 150,000 clones, roughly 95% of them singletons. Specimen: blood. Receptor source: a woman in her twenties or thirties in good health. The CDR3 runs from the conserved cysteine through the conserved F or W. The order of the fields is J gene, D gene, V gene, clone size, CDR3 DNA, CDR3 protein. The D gene is left open where the match is weak. The size field is filled for only some rows; it gives once, few, many or a size class.

>TRBJ2-1|TRBD2|TRBV3-1/TRBV3-2|-
TGTGCCAGCAGCCAAATTGGAGCGGGAGCCTACAATGAGCAGTTCTTC
CASSQIGAGAYNEQFF
>TRBJ2-1|TRBD2|TRBV11-2|-
TGTGCCAGCAGCTTCGCTTGGACTAGATGGGAGCAGTTCTTC
CASSFAWTRWEQFF
>TRBJ2-3|-|TRBV18|-
TGTGCCAGCTCACCAACCAGCGGCACAGATACGCAGTATTTT
CASSPTSGTDTQYF
>TRBJ2-4|-|TRBV28|-
TGTGCCAGCAGTTTAGGGAGACCCAAAAACATTCAGTACTTC
CASSLGRPKNIQYF
>TRBJ2-3|-|TRBV9|once
TGTGCCAGCAGCGCGCGCCGGGGGGATACGCAGTATTTT
CASSARRGDTQYF
>TRBJ1-5|TRBD1|TRBV30|-
TGTGCCTGGAGTGGACAGGGATATCAGCCCCAGCATTTT
CAWSGQGYQPQHF
>TRBJ2-7|-|TRBV4-1|-
TGCGCCAGCAGCCAAGAAGCCCCGACCTTGGGAGAGCAGTACTTC
CASSQEAPTLGEQYF
>TRBJ1-1|-|TRBV23-1|-
TGCGCCAGCAGGGTTTGGACAGCAAAAGCTGAAGCTTTCTTT
CASRVWTAKAEAFF
>TRBJ2-2|-|TRBV24-1|-
TGTGCCACCAGTGATCCTCCCGGGACAAACACCGGGGAGCTGTTTTTT
CATSDPPGTNTGELFF
>TRBJ2-2|-|TRBV5-1|-
TGCGCCAGCAGCTCCCTATCGACAGGGAACACCGGGGAGCTGTTTTTT
CASSSLSTGNTGELFF
>TRBJ2-7|-|TRBV28|-
TGTGCCGCATTGGGGGCAGGGTACGAGCAGTACTTC
CAALGAGYEQYF
>TRBJ2-1|-|TRBV6-5|-
TGTGCCAGCAGTTACTCGTGGGAGACCTACAATGAGCAGTTCTTC
CASSYSWETYNEQFF
>TRBJ1-2|TRBD1|TRBV7-8|-
TGTGCCAGCAGCTTAGGACAGGGGCCATTATATGGCTACACCTTC
CASSLGQGPLYGYTF
>TRBJ2-5|TRBD1|TRBV5-4|once
TGTGCCAGCAGCTTGGATCAGGGGCAGGGGGTTGGAGAGACCCAGTACTTC
CASSLDQGQGVGETQYF
>TRBJ1-6|-|TRBV6-2/TRBV6-3|-
TGTGCCAGCAGTTATAGGGTAGAGGATCCCATCCACTTT
CASSYRVEDPIHF
>TRBJ1-2|TRBD1|TRBV5-1|-
TGCGCCAGCAGCTGGAAGGGACAGGGGAACTATGGCTACACCTTC
CASSWKGQGNYGYTF
>TRBJ2-5|-|TRBV3-1/TRBV3-2|-
TGTGCCAGCAGCCCGGGCGGAGAGACCCAGTACTTC
CASSPGGETQYF
>TRBJ2-3|TRBD2|TRBV6-4|-
TGTGCCAGCAGTGTTAGCGGGGGCACAGATACGCAGTATTTT
CASSVSGGTDTQYF
>TRBJ1-6|-|TRBV6-5|-
TGTGCCAGCGGCGAAATAGCGGGAAATTCACCCCTCCACTTT
CASGEIAGNSPLHF
>TRBJ2-2|-|TRBV5-1|-
TGCGCCAGCAGCTTGGTTAGGAACACCGGGGAGCTGTTTTTT
CASSLVRNTGELFF
>TRBJ2-7|-|TRBV5-1|once
TGCGCCAGCAGCCGATTACCCTCGGACGTTGTGGGATACGAGCAGTACTTC
CASSRLPSDVVGYEQYF
>TRBJ2-1|-|TRBV7-9|-
TGTGCCAGCAGCTTAGTGGCGGGGTCCTACAATGAGCAGTTCTTC
CASSLVAGSYNEQFF
>TRBJ1-1|-|TRBV11-1|-
TGTGCCAGCAGCTTAGTTCCGGGGGGCACTGAAGCTTTCTTT
CASSLVPGGTEAFF